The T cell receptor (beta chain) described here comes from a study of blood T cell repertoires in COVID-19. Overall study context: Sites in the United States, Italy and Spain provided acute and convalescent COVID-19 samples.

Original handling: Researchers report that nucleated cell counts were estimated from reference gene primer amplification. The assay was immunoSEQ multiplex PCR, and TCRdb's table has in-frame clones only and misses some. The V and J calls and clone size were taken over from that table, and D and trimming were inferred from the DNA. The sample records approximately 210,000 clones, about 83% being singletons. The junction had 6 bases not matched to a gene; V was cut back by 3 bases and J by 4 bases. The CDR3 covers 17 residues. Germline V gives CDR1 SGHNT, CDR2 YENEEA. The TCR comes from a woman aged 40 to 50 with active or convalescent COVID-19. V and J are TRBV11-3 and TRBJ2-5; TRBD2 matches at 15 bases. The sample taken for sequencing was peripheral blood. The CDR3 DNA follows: TGTGCCAGCAGCTTGGGGACTAGCGGGGGGATTGGAGAGACCCAGTACTTC. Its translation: CASSLGTSGGIGETQYF.